This T cell receptor beta chain is from a study of graft-versus-host responses after intestinal transplantation (dated by TCRdb to the early 2020s). Context from the whole study: The transplants that recipients got were multivisceral, liver-intestinal, or isolated intestinal. Samples from three later patients were sequenced in-house on an Illumina MiSeq with MiXCR processing rather than by the commercial service. A cohort of about two dozen intestinal transplant recipients, including one retransplant, was enrolled, and a few patients lacking pretransplant specimens were excluded. Bulk TCR-beta CDR3 sequencing was used to track graft-versus-host and host-versus-graft alloreactive T cell clones in the graft, circulation and bone marrow after intestinal transplantation. Alloreactive clones were identified by sequencing pre-transplant mixed lymphocyte reaction products and comparing these products with unstimulated pre-transplant donor and recipient T cells. All recipients received anti-thymocyte globulin induction followed by maintenance tacrolimus and steroids for approximately 3 years. A peak of at least 4% donor T cells among recipient peripheral blood mononuclear cells was the definition used for donor T cell macrochimerism. Paper-wide results and their limitations: The relatively low number and heterogeneity of intestinal transplant patients limited the conclusions. In patients with donor T cell macrochimerism, the allografts had high GvH to HvG T cell clonal ratios. GvH clones were detected in recipient bone marrow, and some appeared earlier in ileal mucosa or blood, consistent with an intestinal mucosal origin. Early after transplant, declines in HvG clones were associated with peak levels of circulating GvH clones.

Libraries were built with the immunoSEQ multiplex PCR assay. For most patients, genomic DNA was isolated using the Qiagen DNeasy Blood and Tissue Kit and was shipped frozen to Adaptive Biotechnologies for TCR sequencing. High-throughput TCR-beta CDR3 sequencing of genomic DNA from most patients was performed by Adaptive Biotechnologies. The study's own analysis went as follows. Adaptive's ImmunoSEQ software supplied the TCR sequencing data for 15 to 20 patients, while MiXCR and VDJtools were used to process three other patients. CD4 versus CD8 sorting errors were corrected by removing sequences found in both subsets at a frequency ratio below 5:1. Because the origin of CDR3 nucleotide sequences shared between donor and recipient could not be assigned, those sequences were removed. At least 2-fold expansion over unstimulated cells and a minimum CFSE-low frequency of 0.002% (template counts) or 0.001% (read counts) were required for clones to be classified as alloreactive. Clones were considered mappable if detected in sequenced pre-transplant spleen, lymph node, or MLR CFSE-low populations of the donor or recipient. Cumulative frequency of alloreactive clones was calculated as a percentage of all sequences weighted by copy number. Drawn from immuneACCESS, this table holds only the in-frame rearrangements with V and J called that TCRdb kept. Clones are partly lost; checked studies trace under half to an unresolved V gene and leave the rest unexplained. V and J calls and clone size are copied from that table; D and trimming were computed from the DNA. Within this sample are 12,000 to 15,000 clones, with more than 30% of them counted one time only. The ten top clones hold about 16% of the sample.

Worth noting for this clone: Base-call qualities are not available, and no considerably larger clone is one nucleotide away.

The time point tag for this specimen amounts to: cells obtained before transplantation from donor or recipient. In the mixed lymphocyte reactions, approximately 200,000 CFSE-labeled pre-transplant responders were plated with approximately 200,000 irradiated violet-dye-labeled stimulators and cultured for over 5 days. After the mixed lymphocyte reaction, proliferating CD3+CD4+CFSE-low and CD3+CD8+CFSE-low responder cells were FACS-sorted on a BD Influx sorter. The CDR3 numbers 14 residues from cysteine through phenylalanine. Just the 42-base CDR3 DNA is kept, in frame starting at base 1. Looking up the germline V gene yields CDR1 SGHVS and CDR2 FNYEAQ. Between the V and J ends, shortened by 5 bases and 6 bases respectively, the junction contains 17 bases.

The TCR originated in a human patient who received an intestinal transplant. This sequence uses TRBV7-6 and TRBJ2-7; TRBD1 could be the D gene, as 5 bases match. Sample: alloreactive CD8+ T cells from a mixed lymphocyte reaction culture, taken before intestinal transplant. The sample's cell subset or site label, decoded: CFSE-low proliferating T cells sorted from roughly 6-day pre-transplant mixed lymphocyte reaction (GvH or HvG direction). The DNA sequence follows: TGTGCCAGCAGCGGAGAAGGGGTAGTAGGCGAGCAGTACTTC. It specifies CASSGEGVVGEQYF.